This T cell receptor (beta chain) was identified during a study of blood T cell repertoires in COVID-19 (dated by TCRdb to the early 2020s). About the investigation overall: Samples covering the acute and convalescent phases of COVID-19 were provided by collaborators in the United States, Italy and Spain. The material from the prospective study consisted of cDNA or gDNA derived from T cells, B-cell-depleted T cells, or PBMCs. Deeply sampled blood TCRbeta repertoires from subjects exposed to, actively infected with, or recovered from COVID-19 were included in the dataset. A freely available public database, intended as a resource for researchers studying the immune response to SARS-CoV-2, is where the repertoires were released. The samples were drawn from the first 160 participants of the ongoing ImmuneRACE study and from about 1,200 subjects provided by 6 global collaborators. A de-identified subject ID, COVID-19 status, age in years and sex were almost always included in the sample metadata. HLA class I and class II types, where available, came from metadata supplied by the sample provider rather than from assay-based typing. Points the paper makes about the study in general: How much clinical and demographic metadata was included differed by source and by participant, and the metadata was provided uncurated.

From its cysteine to its phenylalanine, the CDR3 spans 12 amino acids. Of all the DNA, just the CDR3 is kept, 36 bases in frame from base 1. V drops 7 bases and J drops 6 bases, leaving 9 bases in between. The germline V gene provides CDR1 SGHTA and CDR2 FQGNSA. Each collaborating institution followed its own protocols to collect whole blood in K2EDTA tubes. For TCRbeta analysis, collaborators shipped samples as frozen whole blood, isolated PBMCs, or DNA extracted from either of those sample types. The immunoSEQ Assay, a bias-controlled multiplex PCR, was used to amplify TCRbeta CDR3 regions from genomic DNA. In the source study's methods: The number of nucleated cells in each sample was estimated by amplification of reference gene primers within the assay. To quantify the absolute abundance of each unique TCRbeta CDR3 rearrangement, sequence reads were collapsed and filtered. For each sample, productive Simpson clonality was calculated by taking the square root of Simpson's diversity index across productive rearrangements. The table comes from immuneACCESS by way of TCRdb, which keeps in-frame sequences with V and J called. Part of the clones is missing from these tables; in studies checked, under half for an unresolved V gene and the rest for unknown reasons. V, J and clone size reflect that table, while D and trimming were determined from the DNA. The sample table lists roughly 120,000 clones, just under 85% of them with a count of one. The top ten clonotypes cover 7.5% of the sample.

To note about this clone: Its cognate antigen has yet to be identified. Base-call qualities are not available, and no considerably larger clone is one nucleotide away.

The rearrangement joined TRBV7-2 to TRBJ2-2; TRBD2 could be the D gene, as 5 bases match. The sequenced sample consisted of peripheral blood. This receptor was identified in a man in his sixties or seventies with active or convalescent COVID-19. In nucleotide form, the sequence is TGTGCCAGCACACGGGGATCCGGGGAGCTGTTTTTT. This translates into CASTRGSGELFF.